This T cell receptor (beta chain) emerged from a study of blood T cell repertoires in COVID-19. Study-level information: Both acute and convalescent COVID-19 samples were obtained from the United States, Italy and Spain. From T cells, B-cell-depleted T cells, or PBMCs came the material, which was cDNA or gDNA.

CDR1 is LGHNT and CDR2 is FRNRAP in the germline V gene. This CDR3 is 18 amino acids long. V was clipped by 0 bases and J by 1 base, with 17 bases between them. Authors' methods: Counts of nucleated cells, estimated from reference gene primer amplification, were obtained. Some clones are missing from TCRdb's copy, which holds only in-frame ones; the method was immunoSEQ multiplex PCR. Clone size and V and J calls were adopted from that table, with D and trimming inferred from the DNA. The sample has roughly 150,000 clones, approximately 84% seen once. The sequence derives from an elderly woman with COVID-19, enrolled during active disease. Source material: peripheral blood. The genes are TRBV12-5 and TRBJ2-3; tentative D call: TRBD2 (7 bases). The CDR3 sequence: CASGLVVWGGGRTDTQYF. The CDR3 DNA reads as TGTGCTAGTGGTTTGGTAGTATGGGGGGGCGGACGCACAGATACGCAGTATTTT.